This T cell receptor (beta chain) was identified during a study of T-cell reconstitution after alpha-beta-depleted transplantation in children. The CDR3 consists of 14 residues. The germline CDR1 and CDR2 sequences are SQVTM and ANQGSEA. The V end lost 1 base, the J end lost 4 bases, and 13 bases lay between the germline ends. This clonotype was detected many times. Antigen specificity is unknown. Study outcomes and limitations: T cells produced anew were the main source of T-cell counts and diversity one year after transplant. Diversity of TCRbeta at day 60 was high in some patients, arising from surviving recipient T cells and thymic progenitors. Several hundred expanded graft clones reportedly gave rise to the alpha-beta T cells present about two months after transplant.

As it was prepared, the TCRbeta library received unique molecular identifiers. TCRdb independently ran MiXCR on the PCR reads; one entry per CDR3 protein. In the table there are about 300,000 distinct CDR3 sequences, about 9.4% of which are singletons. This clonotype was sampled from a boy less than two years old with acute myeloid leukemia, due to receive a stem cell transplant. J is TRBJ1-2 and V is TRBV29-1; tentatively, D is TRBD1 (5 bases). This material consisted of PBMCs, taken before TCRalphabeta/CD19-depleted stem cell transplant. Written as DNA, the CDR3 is TGCAGCGTTGAAGCGCGGGGCCAGACCTATGGCTACACCTTC. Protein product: CSVEARGQTYGYTF.